The 28 T cell receptor beta chains below come from one sample, sequenced in a study of blood T cell repertoires in COVID-19. TCRdb's table, derived via immunoSEQ multiplex PCR, lists solely in-frame clones and lacks some. The repertoire holds approximately 110,000 clones, approximately 80% seen once, with approximately 0.77% in the top ten. The sample was peripheral blood. All receptors derive from a woman between 65 and 79 years old with acute or convalescent COVID-19.

This chain uses TRBV6-5 with TRBJ2-7, with 11 bases lining up with TRBD2. The CDR3 loop spans 14 amino acids. With V trimmed by 7 bases and J by 4 bases, 6 bases remained unmatched. Germline lookup yields CDR1 MNHEY and CDR2 SVGAGI. The CDR3 loop reads CASIGLAGRYEQYF. The CDR3 region has the DNA TGTGCCAGCATCGGACTAGCGGGCAGATACGAGCAGTACTTC.

The chain combines TRBV15 with TRBJ2-3, with 8 positions matching TRBD2. The germline V gene encodes CDR1 LNHNV and CDR2 YYDKDF (reference sequence). CDR3 length: 18 residues. Trimming cost V 1 base and J 3 bases; bases outside gene matches: 12. In DNA, the CDR3 is TGTGCCACCAGCAGAGGTCCTCTGGGCCTAGCGGGTACAGATACGCAGTATTTT. Residues: CATSRGPLGLAGTDTQYF.

This chain joins TRBV9 and TRBJ2-1; 9 nucleotides match TRBD2. This CDR3 has 17 amino acids. V gave up 3 bases and J gave up 6 bases; unmatched junction bases: 13. Germline CDR1 SGDLS, CDR2 YYNGEE. CDR3 nucleotide sequence: TGTGCCAGCAGCGGGAGCCCCCCCGGACTAGCGATCAATGAGCAGTTCTTC. Translating it yields CASSGSPPGLAINEQFF.

The CDR3: CASSPRAAGGPYEQYF. CDR3 sequence (DNA): TGTGCCAGCTCACCACGGGCTGCGGGGGGCCCCTACGAGCAGTACTTC. The rearrangement joins TRBV18 to TRBJ2-7, with 8 bases fitting TRBD2. After removal of 1 base from V and 2 bases from J, the junction contained 7 bases not matched to a gene. The CDR3 length is 16 residues. Per the germline V gene, CDR1 is KGHSH and CDR2 is LQKENI.

This clone was counted once. The V call is TRBV11-1, the J call TRBJ1-2; D is undetermined. Germline values: CDR1 SGHAT, CDR2 FQDESV (reference sequence). V was pared by 5 bases and J by 8 bases, with 15 bases between. The CDR3 covers 13 residues. CDR3 nucleotide sequence: TGTGCCAGCAGCATCGGAGGTTTGGGCGGCTACACCTTC. This codes for CASSIGGLGGYTF.

V and J are TRBV5-1 and TRBJ1-1, with TRBD1 matching 7 bases. The CDR3 length is 14 residues. CDR1 SGHRS and CDR2 YFSETQ come from the germline V gene. V dropped 2 bases and J dropped 0; count of bases not matched to a gene: 1. This chain's CDR3 is CASSFDRVNTEAFF. For the CDR3, the DNA is TGCGCCAGCAGCTTTGACAGGGTGAACACTGAAGCTTTCTTT.

The chain couples TRBV28 to TRBJ1-2, with D possibly matching TRBD1 (6 bases). CDR3 length: 12 amino acids. Trimming took 10 bases from V and 4 from J, leaving 13 bases between them. Germline V lookup: CDR1 MDHEN, CDR2 SYDVKM. Here the CDR3 DNA reads TGTGCCAATGCAGGGGCACCCTATGGCTACACCTTC. This encodes CANAGAPYGYTF.

The chain carries TRBV6-5 and TRBJ1-5; D is perhaps TRBD1 (5 bases). The CDR3 is 14 residues long. Germline values: CDR1 MNHEY, CDR2 SVGAGI. V was trimmed by 11 bases and J by 2 bases, leaving 16 bases between them. CDR3 protein: CASRDHGGNQPQHF. CDR3 DNA: TGTGCCTCCAGGGATCACGGTGGCAATCAGCCCCAGCATTTT.

The V call is TRBV9, the J call TRBJ2-2; TRBD1 matches at 7 bases. V trimming: 4 bases; J trimming: 5 bases; junction bases outside the gene matches: 8. The CDR3 has 15 residues. Germline CDR1 SGDLS, CDR2 YYNGEE. The CDR3 DNA is TGTGCCAGCAGCTCCCACAGGGGCGGAACCGGGGAGCTGTTTTTT. It encodes CASSSHRGGTGELFF.

The V gene is TRBV19, the J gene TRBJ1-1, with no clear D. This CDR3 comprises 15 residues. CDR1 and CDR2 (germline): LNHDA, SQIVND (reference sequence). The V end lost 0 bases, the J end lost 6 bases, and 14 bases lay between the germline ends. The CDR3 bases are TGTGCCAGTAGTATAGATCCAGGAGGTGGTGCTGAAGCTTTCTTT. Protein product: CASSIDPGGGAEAFF.

This chain connects TRBV27 to TRBJ1-5; the D gene is possibly TRBD1 (5 bases). Looked up from germline, CDR1 is MNHEY and CDR2 is SMNVEV (reference sequence). The CDR3 is made up of 16 amino acids. V was clipped by 2 bases and J by 4 bases, with 15 bases between them. CDR3 in DNA: TGTGCCAGCAGTTTAACCCACACAGGTCTTAATCAGCCCCAGCATTTT. Its protein is CASSLTHTGLNQPQHF.

This clone was detected once. The rearrangement links TRBV12-5 to TRBJ1-5; D may be TRBD1 (5 bases). Germline V gene lookup returns CDR1 LGHNT and CDR2 FRNRAP. This CDR3 has 16 residues. Trimming removed 3 bases at V and 0 bases at J, with 12 bases between. The CDR3 DNA follows: TGTGCTAGTGGTTTCGGTGACAGAACTAGCAATCAGCCCCAGCATTTT. It specifies CASGFGDRTSNQPQHF.

The chain uses TRBV5-4 and TRBJ2-2, with TRBD2 matching 8 bases. The CDR3 loop spans 15 amino acids. The ends lost 4 bases at V and 0 bases at J; junction bases unmatched: 2. Germline loops: CDR1 SGHNT, CDR2 YYREEE (reference sequence). The CDR3 protein is CASSPGGPNTGELFF. CDR3 sequence (DNA): TGTGCCAGCAGCCCGGGGGGGCCGAACACCGGGGAGCTGTTTTTT.

The rearrangement uses TRBV6-2 or TRBV6-3 and TRBJ2-7; 10 nucleotides match TRBD1. The CDR3 contains 15 residues. J lost 5 bases, V lost 5 bases, and 9 bases had no gene match. CDR1 is MNHEY, CDR2 SVGEGT, per germline. The DNA for the CDR3 is TGTGCCAGCAGTCGAGCCGGGACAGGGGTCCACGAGCAGTACTTC. Amino acid sequence: CASSRAGTGVHEQYF.

The chain employs TRBV9 and TRBJ2-7, with 8 bases lining up with TRBD2. This CDR3 comprises 14 residues. Per the germline V gene, CDR1 is SGDLS and CDR2 is YYNGEE. V dropped 3 bases and J dropped 7; count of bases not matched to a gene: 9. CDR3 residues: CASSGPAGVEEQYF. The CDR3 region has the DNA TGTGCCAGCAGCGGTCCAGCGGGAGTTGAAGAGCAGTACTTC. The variable domain in full, completed from reference TRBV9 and TRBJ2-7, reads DSGVTQTPKHLITATGQRVTLRCSPRSGDLSVYWYQQSLDQGLQFLIQYYNGEERAKGNILERFSAQQFPDLHSELNLSSLELGDSALYFCASSGPAGVEEQYFGPGTRLTVT.

The chain couples TRBV30 to TRBJ2-5; 9 bases fit TRBD2. V dropped 0 bases and J dropped 4; count of bases not matched to a gene: 12. In germline, CDR1 is GTSNPN, CDR2 SVGIG (reference sequence). The CDR3 contains 17 residues. The CDR3 sequence: CAWSVRSGRSRGETQYF. The DNA for the CDR3 is TGTGCCTGGAGTGTACGAAGCGGGAGGTCGAGAGGAGAGACCCAGTACTTC.

The chain recombines TRBV7-8 with TRBJ2-3; TRBD1 might be the D (5 bases). CDR3 size: 14 residues. The V end was cut by 5 bases, the J end by 1 base, with 10 bases between. Germline values: CDR1 SGHVS, CDR2 FQNEAQ. Here the CDR3 DNA reads TGTGCCAGCAGCCAGATACAGGGCACAGATACGCAGTATTTT. It yields the protein CASSQIQGTDTQYF. Looking up the rest from reference TRBV7-8 and TRBJ2-3 gives the full variable domain: GAGVSQSPRYKVAKRGQDVALRCDPISGHVSLFWYQQALGQGPEFLTYFQNEAQLDKSGLPSDRFFAERPEGSVSTLKIQRTQQEDSAVYLCASSQIQGTDTQYFGPGTRLTVL.

The rearrangement links TRBV6-6 to TRBJ1-1; D not certain. The CDR3 length is 16 residues. V was clipped by 5 bases and J by 3 bases, with 19 bases between them. The germline CDR1 and CDR2 sequences are MNHNY and SVGAGI (reference sequence). The CDR3 coding sequence is TGTGCCAGCAGTCTTGGTGGAGGGAGGGATTACACTGAAGCTTTCTTT. Its translation: CASSLGGGRDYTEAFF.

V usage is TRBV6-5 and J usage is TRBJ1-2; 9 bases agree with TRBD1. CDR1 is MNHEY, CDR2 SVGAGI, per germline. The trim removed 6 bases at V and 4 bases at J, leaving 6 bases unmatched. This CDR3 has 14 amino acids. The chain's CDR3 is CASRRGTGSYGYTF. The CDR3 coding sequence is TGTGCCAGCAGGCGGGGGACAGGGAGCTATGGCTACACCTTC.

The rearrangement joins TRBV12-3 or TRBV12-4 to TRBJ1-1, with no clear D. CDR3 length: 12 amino acids. Trimming removed 3 bases at V and 1 base at J, with 3 bases between. CDR3 nucleotide sequence: TGTGCCAGCAGTTTGGCGAACACTGAAGCTTTCTTT. This sequence encodes CASSLANTEAFF.

This clone appeared a few times. This chain links TRBV10-1 with TRBJ2-1; possibly TRBD2 for D (6 bases). Trimming stripped 8 bases from V and 10 bases from J, with 18 bases between. CDR3 length: 13 residues. Germline loops: CDR1 WNHNN, CDR2 SYGVQD (reference sequence). The DNA of the CDR3 is TGCGCCAGCCGGGACTCTGGGGAGAGAGAGCAGTTCTTC. It codes for CASRDSGEREQFF.

The chain is built from TRBV11-1 and TRBJ2-3; the match to TRBD2 covers 8 bases. The CDR3 has 16 residues. The V gene's germline CDR1 is SGHAT and CDR2 FQDESV (reference sequence). The V gene end was trimmed by 5 bases and the J gene end by 4 bases; junction bases not matched to a gene: 11. The CDR3 DNA sequence: TGTGCCAGCAGCCCCCGGATAGCGGGGTCCCCAGATACGCAGTATTTT. This encodes CASSPRIAGSPDTQYF. Together with reference TRBV11-1 and TRBJ2-3, the CDR3 gives the full variable domain: EAEVAQSPRYKITEKSQAVAFWCDPISGHATLYWYRQILGQGPELLVQFQDESVVDDSQLPKDRFSAERLKGVDSTLKIQPAELGDSAMYLCASSPRIAGSPDTQYFGPGTRLTVL.

This clone has just one count. V is TRBV18 and J is TRBJ2-1; D gene unclear. The germline CDR1 and CDR2 sequences are KGHSH and LQKENI. With 3 bases removed from V and 0 bases from J, the gap between germline ends came to 9 bases. The CDR3 contains 15 residues. The CDR3 region has the DNA TGTGCCAGCTCACCGGAGCGTGGCTCCTACAATGAGCAGTTCTTC. Residues: CASSPERGSYNEQFF.

The chain couples TRBV23-1 to TRBJ2-2; 11 nucleotides align to TRBD1. TRBV23-1 is assigned to the ORF class and has an uncertain function. This CDR3 spans 16 amino acids. V trimming: 2 bases; J trimming: 6 bases; junction bases outside the gene matches: 5. Here the CDR3 reads CASSQIPGQGAGELFF. The CDR3, as DNA: TGCGCCAGCAGTCAAATTCCGGGACAGGGGGCCGGGGAGCTGTTTTTT.

The chain recombines TRBV11-3 with TRBJ2-1; a possible D gene is TRBD2 (5 bases). CDR1 is SGHNT and CDR2 is YENEEA in the germline V gene. V was shortened by 4 bases and J by 9 bases, with 13 bases between the two germline ends. The CDR3 has 13 amino acids. The CDR3: CASSSLVGAEQFF. CDR3 nucleotides: TGTGCCAGCAGCTCCTTGGTGGGAGCTGAGCAGTTCTTC.

This chain uses TRBV27 with TRBJ2-7; no reliable D call. Trimming pared 6 bases from V and 1 base from J, leaving 13 bases between. The CDR3 has 14 amino acids. Looked up from germline, CDR1 is MNHEY and CDR2 is SMNVEV (reference sequence). CDR3 sequence (DNA): TGTGCCAGCAGCCTCACCCCCGGGTCCTACGAGCAGTACTTC. Amino acid sequence: CASSLTPGSYEQYF.

This chain uses TRBV19 with TRBJ2-1; 8 positions agree with TRBD2. The CDR3 consists of 15 residues. The germline CDR1 and CDR2 sequences are LNHDA and SQIVND (reference sequence). Trimming took 1 base from V and 8 from J; bases not matched to a gene: 7. CDR3 sequence (DNA): TGTGCCAGTAGTATAGTCGCTAGCGGGTTTGATGAGCAGTTCTTC. The encoded protein is CASSIVASGFDEQFF.

The DNA of the CDR3 is TGTGCCAGCAGTCTCCGCCCCTTGGCTAGCGGGTTCCAAACGGAGACCCAGTACTTC. This codes for CASSLRPLASGFQTETQYF. V gene TRBV2 combines with J gene TRBJ2-5, with 8 nucleotides matching TRBD2. The V and J ends lost 5 bases and 5 bases, in that order; junction bases with no gene match: 22. This CDR3 is built from 19 residues. From germline, CDR1 is SNHLY and CDR2 FYNNEI.